A selection of T cell receptor beta chains follows, all from one sample in a study of T cells after yellow fever vaccination. TCRdb itself ran the 5' RACE reads through MiXCR, one entry per CDR3 protein. The repertoire includes about 400,000 distinct CDR3 sequences, around 6.5% of them detected once, and 15% sits in the top ten. Sequencing used PBMCs, obtained 5 days after the yellow fever booster vaccination. The receptors were gathered from a young man who received the YFV17D yellow fever vaccine. The CDR3 runs from the conserved cysteine through the conserved F or W.

j_gene: TRBJ2-7
v_gene: TRBV7-2
CDR3aa: CASSPSAQSSYEQYF

j_gene: TRBJ2-4
v_gene: TRBV18
CDR3aa: CASSPIGQILAKNIQYF

j_gene: TRBJ2-1
v_gene: TRBV5-8
CDR3aa: CASSAHLGGNNEQFF

j_gene: TRBJ2-1
v_gene: TRBV5-1
CDR3aa: CASSLKLAGEQFF

j_gene: TRBJ2-6
v_gene: TRBV28
CDR3aa: CASSSGQGARGTF

j_gene: TRBJ2-7
v_gene: TRBV10-3
CDR3aa: CAIRGDRAEQYF

j_gene: TRBJ1-1
v_gene: TRBV12-3/TRBV12-4
CDR3aa: CASSLGVRAFF

j_gene: TRBJ1-2
v_gene: TRBV12-3/TRBV12-4
CDR3aa: CASRGREAYGYTF

j_gene: TRBJ2-6
v_gene: TRBV6-2/TRBV6-3
CDR3aa: CASSYGGGANVLTF

j_gene: TRBJ2-5
v_gene: TRBV7-2
CDR3aa: CASSLLGLAVLETQYF

j_gene: TRBJ2-2
v_gene: TRBV6-5
CDR3aa: CASSYGTPGELFF

j_gene: TRBJ2-2
v_gene: TRBV5-1
CDR3aa: CASTSGGILPGELFF

j_gene: TRBJ2-1
v_gene: TRBV5-1
CDR3aa: CASSFQGAGNEQFF

j_gene: TRBJ2-1
v_gene: TRBV21-1
CDR3aa: CASSSIPGLHETEQFF

j_gene: TRBJ2-1
v_gene: TRBV25-1
CDR3aa: CASKSGRTYNEQFF

j_gene: TRBJ2-2
v_gene: TRBV29-1
CDR3aa: CSVGPPSGSYTGELFF

j_gene: TRBJ2-1
v_gene: TRBV5-1
CDR3aa: CASSFAGESYNEQFF

j_gene: TRBJ1-2
v_gene: TRBV20-1
CDR3aa: CSAAPGGALDGYTF

j_gene: TRBJ1-2
v_gene: TRBV15
CDR3aa: CATSRVARGTGGYTF

j_gene: TRBJ2-5
v_gene: TRBV7-2
CDR3aa: CASSLVVTEETQYF

j_gene: TRBJ2-5
v_gene: TRBV19
CDR3aa: CASPVGSAQYF

j_gene: TRBJ1-3
v_gene: TRBV5-1
CDR3aa: CASSAGQNSGNTIYF

j_gene: TRBJ2-7
v_gene: TRBV9
CDR3aa: CASSVETEGEQYF

j_gene: TRBJ2-2
v_gene: TRBV12-3/TRBV12-4
CDR3aa: CASSLRQGAHGELFF

j_gene: TRBJ2-7
v_gene: TRBV7-2
CDR3aa: CASSLGPQREQYF

j_gene: TRBJ2-2
v_gene: TRBV5-1
CDR3aa: CASSPSEAGELFF

j_gene: TRBJ2-7
v_gene: TRBV20-1
CDR3aa: CSARSSGGGEQYF

j_gene: TRBJ2-2
v_gene: TRBV5-4
CDR3aa: CASSLQVTGELFF

j_gene: TRBJ1-1
v_gene: TRBV10-3
CDR3aa: CAISVPRGEAFF

j_gene: TRBJ1-2
v_gene: TRBV12-3/TRBV12-4
CDR3aa: CASSRGRGYTF

j_gene: TRBJ2-7
v_gene: TRBV12-3/TRBV12-4
CDR3aa: CASSSPGQGAHEQYF

j_gene: TRBJ2-7
v_gene: TRBV7-8
CDR3aa: CASSSAGLPYEQYF

j_gene: TRBJ2-2
v_gene: TRBV5-1
CDR3aa: CASSLVVSGLAGELFF

j_gene: TRBJ2-7
v_gene: TRBV6-2/TRBV6-3
CDR3aa: CASSYSGSYEQYF

j_gene: TRBJ2-1
v_gene: TRBV7-2
CDR3aa: CASRQGTYNEQFF

j_gene: TRBJ2-7
v_gene: TRBV4-1
CDR3aa: CASSAIAGVPYEQYF

j_gene: TRBJ2-7
v_gene: TRBV6-1
CDR3aa: CASKGQGSHQSAGGVEQYF

j_gene: TRBJ2-7
v_gene: TRBV7-2
CDR3aa: CASSPQGNSYEQYF

j_gene: TRBJ2-7
v_gene: TRBV5-1
CDR3aa: CASSLTTREQYF

j_gene: TRBJ2-2
v_gene: TRBV4-3
CDR3aa: CASRWTSGSTGELFF

j_gene: TRBJ2-5
v_gene: TRBV5-6
CDR3aa: CASSLGVAGYETQYF

j_gene: TRBJ2-4
v_gene: TRBV7-2
CDR3aa: CASSYYNRAQAKNIQYF